The 17 T cell receptor beta chains below all came from one sample that was sequenced in a study of cytomegalovirus exposure and HLA in healthy donors. Vbeta (60) and Jbeta (13) primers were used in the PCR. Only in-frame clones appear in the TCRdb table, and some are missing; sequencing was by immunoSEQ multiplex PCR. The table records more than 95,000 clones, approximately 80% of them present only once. The material sequenced was PBMCs. The receptors shown here come from a man aged 30-40 years in good health and CMV-seropositive.

This clone was detected once. The chain joins TRBV7-8 to TRBJ2-1, with a weak D call TRBD2 (5 bases). The germline gives CDR1 SGHVS, CDR2 FQNEAQ. This CDR3 is built from 16 residues. Trimming pared 6 bases from V and 3 bases from J, leaving 18 bases between. CDR3 coding DNA: TGTGCCAGCAGTCCAACCCGGGGTCGGGTCTACAATGAGCAGTTCTTC. This translates into CASSPTRGRVYNEQFF.

The J gene is TRBJ1-3, the V gene TRBV27; D not certain. Germline CDR1 and CDR2: MNHEY and SMNVEV (reference sequence). This CDR3 comprises 14 residues. V lost 5 bases, J lost 2 bases, and 10 bases lay in between. This chain's CDR3 is CASSPLGAGNTIYF. CDR3 coding DNA: TGTGCCAGCAGTCCCCTCGGGGCTGGAAACACCATATATTTT.

The chain has TRBV5-1 and TRBJ2-1; D is possibly TRBD2 (5 bases). The germline gives CDR1 SGHRS, CDR2 YFSETQ. V lost 0 bases and J lost 2, with 9 bases in between. The CDR3 totals 15 residues. In nucleotides, the CDR3 is TGCGCCAGCAGCTTGGGTGGGAGCGCCTACAATGAGCAGTTCTTC. Its protein product is CASSLGGSAYNEQFF.

The chain couples TRBV11-3 to TRBJ2-1; 11 nucleotides line up with TRBD2. Germline V gene data show CDR1 as SGHNT and CDR2 as YENEEA. The V and J ends lost 5 bases and 4 bases, in that order; junction bases with no gene match: 10. CDR3 length: 17 amino acids. CDR3 DNA sequence: TGTGCCAGCAGCCGTAGGGGGGGACTAGCGGTTTACAATGAGCAGTTCTTC. Translated, it gives CASSRRGGLAVYNEQFF.

This chain joins TRBV9 and TRBJ2-4; TRBD1 might be the D (5 bases). V was trimmed by 5 bases and J by 12 bases, leaving 24 bases between them. Per the germline V gene, CDR1 is SGDLS and CDR2 is YYNGEE. The CDR3 totals 15 residues. Written as DNA, the CDR3 is TGTGCCAGCAGTCAAGGGGCCAGCAGGGTAGACAGTCAGTACTTC. Protein product: CASSQGASRVDSQYF.

This clone was found once. The rearrangement links TRBV7-3 to TRBJ1-2, with 8 bases fitting TRBD1. CDR3 length equals 13 residues. Germline CDR1 and CDR2: SGHTA and FQGTGA. The V and J ends lost 5 bases and 5 bases, in that order; junction bases with no gene match: 4. The CDR3 nucleotides read TGTGCCAGCAGCCCCAGACAGGGGTATGGCTACACCTTC. Translating gives CASSPRQGYGYTF.

Regarding this clone: Sequence at one end of the junction differs from germline and may be a read error. This chain links TRBV18 with TRBJ1-2; 7 bases are a match to TRBD1. Germline V gene lookup returns CDR1 KGHSH and CDR2 LQKENI. This CDR3 region has 14 residues. CDR3 nucleotide sequence: TGTGCCGGCTCACCTACAGGGGCCTACTATGGCTACACCTTC. Amino acid sequence: CAGSPTGAYYGYTF.

The chain is built from TRBV9 and TRBJ2-3; 8 bases match TRBD2. The junction had 8 bases not matched to a gene; V was cut back by 7 bases and J by 4 bases. CDR1 and CDR2 from the germline V gene are SGDLS and YYNGEE. The CDR3 consists of 14 residues. The chain's CDR3 is CASSAVAGSDTQYF. The CDR3 DNA is TGTGCCAGCTCGGCAGTAGCGGGGTCAGATACGCAGTATTTT.

This chain links TRBV9 with TRBJ2-7; tentatively, D is TRBD1 (6 bases). Between the trimmed V and J ends, which lost 3 bases and 0 bases, there was a span of 10 bases. Germline assignment: CDR1 SGDLS and CDR2 YYNGEE. The CDR3 extends over 14 amino acids. The CDR3 DNA sequence: TGTGCCAGCAGCGCAGGGGTGTCCTCCTACGAGCAGTACTTC. Translated: CASSAGVSSYEQYF.

This clone turned up a few times. This chain joins TRBV5-1 and TRBJ2-7, with D possibly matching TRBD2 (6 bases). This CDR3 is 12 amino acids long. The V gene's germline CDR1 is SGHRS and CDR2 YFSETQ. Deletions cut 0 bases from V and 9 bases from J, with 10 bases between. The DNA of the CDR3 is TGCGCCAGCAGCTTGGCCGGGGGATGGCAGTACTTC. Its translation: CASSLAGGWQYF.

The chain joins TRBV5-6 to TRBJ1-1; maybe TRBD1 (5 bases). V lost 6 bases, J lost 5 bases, and 23 bases lay in between. This CDR3 region has 16 residues. Germline V gene lookup returns CDR1 SGHDT and CDR2 YYEEEE. CDR3 sequence reads: CASTLEPAGRITEAFF. CDR3 in DNA: TGTGCCAGCACCCTTGAACCGGCAGGGCGTATAACTGAAGCTTTCTTT.

This chain links TRBV9 with TRBJ2-1; 8 positions match TRBD2. V lost 0 bases, J lost 10 bases, and 6 bases stayed unmatched. The CDR3 is 14 amino acids. Germline values: CDR1 SGDLS, CDR2 YYNGEE. The CDR3 sequence is CASSVGGGRSEQFF. CDR3 nucleotides: TGTGCCAGCAGCGTAGGGGGCGGGAGGAGCGAGCAGTTCTTC. Based on the CDR3 plus reference TRBV9 and TRBJ2-1, the full variable domain is DSGVTQTPKHLITATGQRVTLRCSPRSGDLSVYWYQQSLDQGLQFLIQYYNGEERAKGNILERFSAQQFPDLHSELNLSSLELGDSALYFCASSVGGGRSEQFFGPGTRLTVL.

This rearrangement joins TRBV7-9 to TRBJ2-7, with D tentatively TRBD2 (5 bases). The V and J ends lost 3 bases and 5 bases respectively, with 17 bases between them. Germline CDR1 and CDR2: SEHNR and FQNEAQ (reference sequence). The CDR3 runs 15 residues. The CDR3 bases are TGTGCCAGCAGCTTCGGGGAAGGGTTACCGAACGAGCAGTACTTC. It codes for CASSFGEGLPNEQYF.

A few counts support this clone. The chain carries TRBV6-5 and TRBJ2-7; 10 positions match TRBD1. The V segment lost 6 bases and the J segment 3 bases; nucleotides outside the gene matches: 5. Germline V gene lookup returns CDR1 MNHEY and CDR2 SVGAGI. This CDR3 has 14 amino acids. The CDR3 region is CASRGGDRGYEQYF. CDR3 coding DNA: TGTGCCAGCAGGGGCGGGGACAGGGGCTACGAGCAGTACTTC.

This chain connects TRBV19 to TRBJ1-6; possibly TRBD1 for D (6 bases). The CDR3 is made up of 15 amino acids. The germline CDR1 and CDR2 sequences are LNHDA and SQIVND (reference sequence). With 5 bases removed from V and 7 bases from J, the gap between germline ends came to 15 bases. Here the CDR3 DNA reads TGTGCCAGTAGTGTCCTCGACAGGCAAAATTCACCCCTCCACTTT. Translation gives CASSVLDRQNSPLHF.

The chain has TRBV5-6 and TRBJ2-7, with a possible D match to TRBD2 (5 bases). V lost 4 bases to trimming and J lost 0 bases, with 11 bases between them. Germline V CDR1 and CDR2: SGHDT, YYEEEE. The CDR3 length is 14 residues. The CDR3 nucleotides are TGTGCCAGCAGCCCGACGGGGAGCTCCTACGAGCAGTACTTC. Encoded protein: CASSPTGSSYEQYF.

This clone was counted between two and nine times. The chain has TRBV4-3 and TRBJ1-3; D gene uncertain. Germline CDR1 and CDR2: LGHNA and YSLEER. V was trimmed by 4 bases and J by 0 bases, leaving 10 bases between them. The CDR3 runs to 15 residues. The CDR3: CASSPDWSSGNTIYF. The DNA for the CDR3 is TGCGCCAGCAGCCCTGACTGGAGCTCTGGAAACACCATATATTTT.